The 25 T cell receptor beta chains given below trace back to one sample, sequenced in a study of CD8+CD57+ T cells in acquired aplastic anemia. Genomic DNA served as template for TCR beta VDJ and CDR3 profiling. TCRdb re-called the reads through MiXCR, storing one row per CDR3 protein. Of about 190,000 distinct CDR3 sequences listed, roughly half are singletons. The specimen sequenced was sorted CD4+, CD8+, or CD8+CD57+ T cells (not recorded which) from PBMCs. Receptors originate from a human donor in good health, serving as a control.

This clonotype was recorded many times. This chain links TRBV28 with TRBJ1-2; maybe TRBD1 (6 bases). Germline CDR1 MDHEN, CDR2 SYDVKM. Trimming stripped 7 bases from V and 4 bases from J, with 13 bases between. This CDR3 comprises 13 residues. This CDR3 reads CASTVQGTYGYTF. DNA for the CDR3: TGTGCCAGCACGGTCCAGGGGACCTATGGCTACACCTTC.

The chain recombines TRBV6-5 with TRBJ1-4; no definite D call. Looked up from germline, CDR1 is MNHEY and CDR2 is SVGAGI. V lost 5 bases and J lost 8, with 12 bases in between. The CDR3 contains 13 residues. CDR3 nucleotides: TGTGCCAGCAGTAACCGACTGATAGAAAAACTGTTTTTT. Translation: CASSNRLIEKLFF.

At least ten counts were recorded for this clonotype. CDR3 sequence: CASTPGGGRTYEQYF. CDR3 coding DNA: TGTGCCAGTACCCCTGGAGGGGGCCGGACCTACGAGCAGTACTTC. V gene TRBV19 combines with J gene TRBJ2-7; TRBD1 might be the D (7 bases). Per germline, CDR1 LNHDA and CDR2 SQIVND (reference sequence). V lost 7 bases and J 2 bases, leaving 18 bases between the germline ends. The CDR3 loop spans 15 amino acids.

The rearrangement uses TRBV7-6 and TRBJ1-1, with TRBD1 matching 9 bases. The CDR3 has 14 amino acids. Germline assignment: CDR1 SGHVS and CDR2 FNYEAQ. Germline trimming cut 6 bases from V and 4 bases from J; bases unmatched to any gene: 6. The CDR3 region is CASRQQGAGTEAFF. Here the CDR3 DNA reads TGTGCCAGCAGACAACAGGGGGCGGGCACTGAAGCTTTCTTT.

There are many counts of this clonotype. V and J are TRBV5-6 and TRBJ1-3; a possible D gene is TRBD1 (6 bases). Germline V gene lookup returns CDR1 SGHDT and CDR2 YYEEEE. Trimming left V 5 bases short and J 4 bases short, with 13 bases between. The CDR3 has 14 amino acids. The CDR3 spells CASSKTGTGNTIYF. The CDR3 region has the DNA TGTGCCAGCAGTAAGACAGGCACAGGAAACACCATATATTTT.

The chain employs TRBV19 and TRBJ1-5; no clear D gene. V shed 6 bases and J shed 6 bases, with 3 bases lying between them. The CDR3 contains 10 residues. Germline CDR1 LNHDA, CDR2 SQIVND (reference sequence). The CDR3 protein is CASSFQPQHF. DNA of the CDR3: TGTGCCAGTAGCTTTCAGCCCCAGCATTTT.

This clonotype was seen at least ten times. The chain has TRBV7-2 and TRBJ2-2; 10 bases are a match to TRBD2. Germline CDR1 is SGHTA and CDR2 is FQGNSA. This CDR3 is built from 16 residues. V was clipped by 1 base and J by 3 bases; unmatched bases: 2. In nucleotides, the CDR3 is TGTGCCAGCAGCTTAGTTGGACTAGCGGACACCGGGGAGCTGTTTTTT. Translation gives CASSLVGLADTGELFF.

The table lists this clonotype with a count of one. The gene calls are TRBV10-3 and TRBJ2-1; maybe TRBD2 (6 bases). The CDR3 consists of 17 residues. Germline V gives CDR1 ENHRY, CDR2 SYGVKD. V shed 3 bases and J shed 3 bases, with 18 bases lying between them. CDR3 sequence: CAISDPGLDTNYNEQFF. In nucleotides, the CDR3 is TGTGCCATCAGTGACCCGGGACTGGACACCAACTACAATGAGCAGTTCTTC.

This clonotype is medium-sized by share. As DNA, the CDR3 is TGTGCCATCAGTGTTGGGGACCTTTATTCACCCCTCCACTTT. It specifies CAISVGDLYSPLHF. The J gene is TRBJ1-6, the V gene TRBV10-3, with a possible D match to TRBD1 (5 bases). The CDR3 extends over 14 amino acids. The germline V and J ends were trimmed by 4 bases and 8 bases, with 12 bases remaining between them. Germline V gives CDR1 ENHRY, CDR2 SYGVKD.

The chain couples TRBV20-1 to TRBJ2-7; D not resolved. Germline V gene sequence: CDR1 DFQATT, CDR2 SNEGSKA (reference sequence). Trimming removed 2 bases at V and 3 bases at J, with 14 bases between. This CDR3 has 14 residues. The CDR3 DNA reads TGCAGTGCTAGACCCCTTGGCTTCGACTACGAGCAGTACTTC. Protein: CSARPLGFDYEQYF.

J is TRBJ1-1 and V is TRBV12-3 or TRBV12-4, with 8 bases fitting TRBD1. The CDR3 loop spans 16 amino acids. The ends lost 5 bases at V and 1 base at J; junction bases unmatched: 9. The CDR3 coding sequence is TGTGCCAGCAGTCCCCGGGACAGGTTGAGGAACACTGAAGCTTTCTTT. This codes for CASSPRDRLRNTEAFF.

In DNA, the CDR3 is TGTGCCACCAGCGGATGGAGGGATAGCGGGGTTAGCTCCTACAATGAGCAGTTCTTC. Translation: CATSGWRDSGVSSYNEQFF. The gene calls are TRBV15 and TRBJ2-1, with 8 bases matching TRBD2. This CDR3 is built from 19 residues. CDR1 is LNHNV, CDR2 YYDKDF, per germline (reference sequence). J was trimmed by 0 bases and V by 5 bases; bases with no gene match: 15.

This chain connects TRBV20-1 to TRBJ2-1; TRBD2 aligns across 12 bases. Per the germline V gene, CDR1 is DFQATT and CDR2 is SNEGSKA (reference sequence). The CDR3 has 15 amino acids. J was trimmed by 8 bases and V by 1 base; bases with no gene match: 6. CDR3 DNA: TGCAGTGCTAGAGGACTAGCGGGGGTGAGCGATGAGCAGTTCTTC. It encodes CSARGLAGVSDEQFF.

This clonotype was detected only once. A read error may account for a junction end that differs from germline. The chain links TRBV28 to TRBJ1-4; 8 bases agree with TRBD1. Per germline, CDR1 MDHEN and CDR2 SYDVKM. The CDR3 is 15 residues long. CDR3 sequence reads: CTSSPARQGNEKLFF. The CDR3 coding sequence is TGTACCAGCAGTCCGGCGAGACAGGGGAATGAAAAACTGTTTTTT.

This clonotype was observed at least ten times. The rearrangement links TRBV2 to TRBJ1-6; 9 bases match TRBD1. The germline CDR1 and CDR2 sequences are SNHLY and FYNNEI. The trim removed 6 bases at V and 7 bases at J, leaving 7 bases unmatched. CDR3 length equals 15 residues. CDR3 DNA: TGTGCCAGCAGCTTACAGGGGGCGTACAATTCACCCCTCCACTTT. As protein: CASSLQGAYNSPLHF.

This chain links TRBV24-1 with TRBJ1-6, with D possibly being TRBD1 (5 bases). The ends were cut back, 0 bases at V and 7 bases at J, with 9 bases in the middle. Germline V gene lookup returns CDR1 KGHDR and CDR2 SFDVKD. This CDR3 region has 15 residues. In DNA, the CDR3 is TGTGCCACCAGTGATTTGCAGCGGGGCAATTCACCCCTCCACTTT. Amino acids: CATSDLQRGNSPLHF.

This clonotype was seen repeatedly, ten times or more. The J gene is TRBJ2-3, the V gene TRBV6-2 or TRBV6-3; 10 bases are shared with TRBD2. The CDR3 has 18 residues. V dropped 8 bases and J dropped 1; count of bases not matched to a gene: 15. From germline, CDR1 is MNHEY and CDR2 SVGEGT. The CDR3 protein is CASQTGRASGGRTDTQYF. The CDR3 DNA sequence: TGTGCCAGCCAAACGGGAAGGGCTAGCGGGGGCCGCACAGATACGCAGTATTTT.

This clonotype has ten or more counts. J is TRBJ2-5 and V is TRBV7-3; D may be TRBD1 (6 bases). V dropped 5 bases and J dropped 0 bases, with 10 bases sitting between them. The CDR3 sequence is 14 residues long. Germline V gene lookup returns CDR1 SGHTA and CDR2 FQGTGA. CDR3 in DNA: TGTGCCAGCAGCCCCGACAGGAACCAAGAGACCCAGTACTTC. This gives the protein CASSPDRNQETQYF.

This clonotype came up a few times. J is TRBJ2-6 and V is TRBV13; no firm D call. In germline, CDR1 is PRHDT, CDR2 FYEKMQ (reference sequence). The CDR3 has 14 residues. The V end lost 6 bases, the J end lost 0 bases, and 6 bases lay between the germline ends. CDR3 protein: CASRSGSGANVLTF. The DNA for the CDR3 is TGTGCCAGCAGGTCCGGCTCTGGGGCCAACGTCCTGACTTTC. The full variable domain, with the rest looked up from reference TRBV13 and TRBJ2-6, is AAGVIQSPRHLIKEKRETATLKCYPIPRHDTVYWYQQGPGQDPQFLISFYEKMQSDKGSIPDRFSAQQFSDYHSELNMSSLELGDSALYFCASRSGSGANVLTFGAGSRLTVL.

In this sample, this clonotype turned up many times. This chain connects TRBV4-2 to TRBJ2-1; 10 bases fit TRBD2. This CDR3 is 15 amino acids long. Germline values: CDR1 LGHNA, CDR2 YNFKEQ. Trimming took 5 bases from V and 4 from J; bases not matched to a gene: 5. The CDR3 DNA is TGTGCCAGCAGCGAGCCTAGCGGGGGTTACAATGAGCAGTTCTTC. Protein product: CASSEPSGGYNEQFF.

The chain joins TRBV7-9 to TRBJ2-7; the match to TRBD2 covers 10 bases. The CDR3 is 14 amino acids. Losses at the gene ends were 7 bases for V and 2 bases for J; bases not matched to a gene: 5. Germline CDR1 SEHNR, CDR2 FQNEAQ (reference sequence). The CDR3 nucleotides are TGTGCCAGCACCACTAGCGGGGCCCCCTACGAGCAGTACTTC. Translation gives CASTTSGAPYEQYF. Filled out from reference TRBV7-9 and TRBJ2-7, the complete variable domain reads DTGVSQNPRHKITKRGQNVTFRCDPISEHNRLYWYRQTLGQGPEFLTYFQNEAQLEKSRLLSDRFSAERPKGSFSTLEIQRTEQGDSAMYLCASTTSGAPYEQYFGPGTRLTVT.

The V call is TRBV19, the J call TRBJ1-2; 7 positions agree with TRBD1. Germline V gives CDR1 LNHDA, CDR2 SQIVND (reference sequence). The V gene end was trimmed by 5 bases and the J gene end by 4 bases; junction bases not matched to a gene: 16. The CDR3 contains 17 residues. CDR3 DNA: TGTGCCAGTAGTTCGACAGGGTCTCGCTACGTTGTCTATGGCTACACCTTC. Protein product: CASSSTGSRYVVYGYTF.

The table lists this clonotype with many counts. The chain links TRBV12-3 or TRBV12-4 to TRBJ2-5; 8 positions match TRBD2. This CDR3 region has 13 residues. V trimming: 6 bases; J trimming: 4 bases; junction bases outside the gene matches: 4. CDR3 protein: CASSRRGGETQYF. In DNA, the CDR3 is TGTGCCAGCAGCCGTCGGGGGGGAGAGACCCAGTACTTC.

This clonotype was picked up one time. A much larger clone lies one base from this, so it may be a read error. CDR3 loop: CASSQDTGAGGGTGELVF. In nucleotides, the CDR3 is TGCGCCAGCAGCCAAGATACTGGAGCGGGGGGTGGTACCGGGGAGCTGGTTTTT. V usage is TRBV4-1 and J usage is TRBJ2-2, with 9 bases aligning to TRBD2. The CDR3 runs 18 residues. Germline V gene lookup returns CDR1 MGHRA and CDR2 YSYEKL.

The chain uses TRBV7-8 and TRBJ2-1; possibly TRBD2 for D (5 bases). Germline values: CDR1 SGHVS, CDR2 FQNEAQ. The CDR3 covers 15 residues. The V gene lost 5 bases and the J gene lost 9 bases, with 20 bases spanning the gap. CDR3: CASSPRLAFVGEQFF. CDR3 coding DNA: TGTGCCAGCAGCCCCCGCCTAGCCTTTGTCGGTGAGCAGTTCTTC.